Below, 26 T cell receptor beta chains from the same sample are listed, as sequenced in a study of STAT5B mutations in CD4+ large granular lymphocyte leukemia. TCRdb's copy holds only in-frame clones and misses some; the assay was immunoSEQ multiplex PCR. The data contain about 21,000 clones, 70% of them singletons. The source material was CD4+ T cells from blood buffy coats. Every receptor here comes from a human donor in good health.

The CDR3 nucleotides read TGTGCCAGCAGCTCCACCAGGGGGGGGGCCGGCTACACCTTC. Protein product: CASSSTRGGAGYTF. This rearrangement joins TRBV7-8 to TRBJ1-2; TRBD1 agrees at 7 bases. The germline gives CDR1 SGHVS, CDR2 FQNEAQ. V lost 4 bases, J lost 8 bases, and 10 bases stayed unmatched. The CDR3 contains 14 residues.

This clone appeared a few times. The J gene is TRBJ1-2, the V gene TRBV29-1; D not resolved. The CDR3 spans 11 residues. Germline-derived CDR1 and CDR2 are SQVTM and ANQGSEA. V was shortened by 7 bases and J by 7 bases, with 13 bases between the two germline ends. CDR3 loop: CSAPHMGGYTF. In DNA form, the CDR3 reads TGCAGCGCTCCCCACATGGGTGGCTACACCTTC.

The rearrangement uses TRBV5-8 and TRBJ2-3; 10 bases agree with TRBD1. Germline-derived CDR1 and CDR2 are SGHTS and YDEGEE. After removal of 3 bases from V and 6 bases from J, the junction contained 10 bases not matched to a gene. There are 16 residues in the CDR3. The CDR3, as DNA: TGTGCCAGCAGCTCGCACGGGACAGGGGACCTCGATACGCAGTATTTT. It translates to CASSSHGTGDLDTQYF.

The chain combines TRBV19 with TRBJ1-2; 7 nucleotides match TRBD1. V gave up 3 bases and J gave up 7 bases; unmatched junction bases: 2. Germline V gives CDR1 LNHDA, CDR2 SQIVND (reference sequence). The CDR3 loop spans 12 amino acids. CDR3 DNA: TGTGCCAGTAGTATCACAGGGGCTGGCTACACCTTC. Protein product: CASSITGAGYTF.

The chain carries TRBV30 and TRBJ1-1, with D uncertain. The CDR3 consists of 10 residues. V lost 1 base, J lost 10 bases, and 7 bases lay in between. CDR1 is GTSNPN and CDR2 is SVGIG in the germline V gene (reference sequence). The CDR3 loop reads CAWSATAAFF. The DNA of the CDR3 is TGTGCCTGGAGTGCCACGGCAGCTTTCTTT.

The chain links TRBV9 to TRBJ1-3, with TRBD1 matching over 7 bases. Trimming removed 3 bases from V and 3 bases from J; junction bases left unmatched: 9. In germline, CDR1 is SGDLS, CDR2 YYNGEE. The CDR3 length is 16 residues. CDR3 sequence: CASSARQGTSGNTIYF. The CDR3 DNA sequence: TGTGCCAGCAGCGCCCGACAGGGTACGAGTGGAAACACCATATATTTT.

CDR3 residues: CASSLDGVGELFF. CDR3 in DNA: TGTGCCAGCAGCTTAGATGGGGTAGGGGAGCTGTTTTTT. The rearrangement joins TRBV7-3 to TRBJ2-2; D not certain. The CDR3 length is 13 residues. Per the germline V gene, CDR1 is SGHTA and CDR2 is FQGTGA. V lost 2 bases, J lost 8 bases, and 9 bases lay in between.

V gene TRBV5-1 combines with J gene TRBJ2-2; TRBD1 is a possible D gene (7 bases). This CDR3 spans 16 amino acids. V dropped 0 bases and J dropped 3 bases, with 12 bases sitting between them. Germline V gene data show CDR1 as SGHRS and CDR2 as YFSETQ. The CDR3 loop is CASSLAGRGDTGELFF. CDR3 DNA: TGCGCCAGCAGCTTGGCCGGCAGGGGGGACACCGGGGAGCTGTTTTTT.

The V call is TRBV6-1, the J call TRBJ1-5, with 9 bases that match TRBD1. The V gene end was trimmed by 5 bases and the J gene end by 4 bases; junction bases not matched to a gene: 6. CDR1 is MNHNS and CDR2 is SASEGT in the germline V gene. CDR3 size: 15 residues. The CDR3: CASSPSDRGNQPQHF. The CDR3 region has the DNA TGTGCCAGCAGTCCGTCGGACAGGGGTAATCAGCCCCAGCATTTT.

The chain is built from TRBV7-2 and TRBJ1-5; TRBD1 might be the D (5 bases). Germline loops: CDR1 SGHTA, CDR2 FQGNSA. CDR3 length equals 14 residues. Trimming took off 1 base at V and 6 bases at J, with 10 bases between the two ends. CDR3 sequence reads: CASSLDRGAQPQHF. In nucleotides, the CDR3 is TGTGCCAGCAGCTTAGACCGAGGGGCTCAGCCCCAGCATTTT.

This rearrangement joins TRBV11-3 to TRBJ2-7, with TRBD2 matching 9 bases. The CDR3 is 16 amino acids. The germline V gene has CDR1 SGHNT and CDR2 YENEEA. Unmatched junction bases numbered 9, after V lost 1 base and J lost 5 bases. The CDR3 DNA reads TGTGCCAGCAGCTTAGTTAGCGGGAGCTCCCCCCACGAGCAGTACTTC. Its translation: CASSLVSGSSPHEQYF.

The chain joins TRBV29-1 to TRBJ1-5; D is unresolved. The V and J ends lost 5 bases and 1 base respectively, with 9 bases between them. The CDR3 has 13 residues. The germline V gene encodes CDR1 SQVTM and CDR2 ANQGSEA. The DNA of the CDR3 is TGCAGCGTTACCATGGGGAGCAATCAGCCCCAGCATTTT. This encodes CSVTMGSNQPQHF.

In DNA, the CDR3 is TGCGCCAGCAGCTTGGGACAGGGGGCAGAGACCCAGTACTTC. Translating it yields CASSLGQGAETQYF. V and J are TRBV5-1 and TRBJ2-5; 10 bases align to TRBD1. Germline CDR1 SGHRS, CDR2 YFSETQ. The CDR3 is made up of 14 amino acids. J gave up 4 bases and V 0 bases, and 0 bases lay outside the gene matches. The whole variable domain, remainder taken from reference TRBV5-1 and TRBJ2-5, is KAGVTQTPRYLIKTRGQQVTLSCSPISGHRSVSWYQQTPGQGLQFLFEYFSETQRNKGNFPGRFSGRQFSNSRSEMNVSTLELGDSALYLCASSLGQGAETQYFGPGTRLLVL.

With regard to this clone: One end of the junction varies from germline; a read error may be responsible. The chain links TRBV9 to TRBJ1-5, with a possible D match to TRBD1 (5 bases). Germline CDR1 SGDLS, CDR2 YYNGEE. The CDR3 has 15 residues. The CDR3 sequence is CASSRDGDSSQPQHF. CDR3 nucleotide sequence: TGTGCCAGCAGCCGGGACGGGGATAGCAGTCAGCCCCAGCATTTT.

The genes are TRBV18 and TRBJ1-2; 7 bases agree with TRBD1. The CDR3 covers 13 residues. Germline V gene sequence: CDR1 KGHSH, CDR2 LQKENI. After removal of 3 bases from V and 5 bases from J, the junction contained 3 bases not matched to a gene. This CDR3 reads CASSPGTDYGYTF. The CDR3 nucleotides read TGTGCCAGCTCACCCGGGACAGATTATGGCTACACCTTC.

J is TRBJ1-1 and V is TRBV6-1; no clear D gene. The V and J ends lost 10 bases and 1 base respectively, with 10 bases between them. CDR1 is MNHNS and CDR2 is SASEGT in the germline V gene. This CDR3 contains 12 residues. The CDR3 reads CAIRQANTEAFF. The CDR3 bases are TGTGCCATACGGCAGGCGAACACTGAAGCTTTCTTT.

The table lists this clone with a few counts. The chain links TRBV2 to TRBJ1-1; D ambiguous. The CDR3 is 15 amino acids. V lost 7 bases and J 1 base, leaving 16 bases between the germline ends. Germline V lookup: CDR1 SNHLY, CDR2 FYNNEI. CDR3 nucleotide sequence: TGTGCCAGCACCGGGTGGCCCAGCGGGAACACTGAAGCTTTCTTT. Protein: CASTGWPSGNTEAFF.

The CDR3 bases are TGTGCCAGCCACTCAGGGATTATTTCTTCTAATGAAAAACTGTTTTTT. Translated, it gives CASHSGIISSNEKLFF. The rearrangement links TRBV5-6 to TRBJ1-4; possibly TRBD1 for D (5 bases). The CDR3 is made up of 16 amino acids. V was shortened by 7 bases and J by 3 bases, with 19 bases between the two germline ends. Looked up from germline, CDR1 is SGHDT and CDR2 is YYEEEE.

The rearrangement joins TRBV7-7 to TRBJ2-5; a possible D gene is TRBD1 (7 bases). This CDR3 has 14 amino acids. Germline V gives CDR1 SSHAT, CDR2 FNYEAQ (reference sequence). The ends were cut back, 3 bases at V and 4 bases at J, with 12 bases in the middle. This CDR3 is CASSLEGAGETQYF. As DNA, the CDR3 is TGTGCCAGCAGCTTGGAGGGGGCTGGAGAGACCCAGTACTTC.

The chain links TRBV9 to TRBJ2-5; 14 bases are shared with TRBD2. Germline V gene data show CDR1 as SGDLS and CDR2 as YYNGEE. The junction had 4 bases not matched to a gene; V was cut back by 4 bases and J by 5 bases. This CDR3 has 15 residues. CDR3 residues: CASSPRLAGGETQYF. CDR3 nucleotide sequence: TGTGCCAGCAGCCCAAGACTAGCGGGGGGGGAGACCCAGTACTTC.

This rearrangement joins TRBV2 to TRBJ2-2; D perhaps matches TRBD1 (5 bases). Trimming shortened V by 4 bases and J by 7 bases, and 16 bases separated the two germline ends. The CDR3 spans 15 residues. Germline-derived CDR1 and CDR2 are SNHLY and FYNNEI. CDR3: CASSGVAARGGELFF. CDR3 bases: TGTGCCAGCAGTGGAGTCGCGGCAAGGGGCGGGGAGCTGTTTTTT.

This clone was observed a handful of times. This chain uses TRBV29-1 with TRBJ1-1, with TRBD1 identical over 10 bases. CDR1 SQVTM and CDR2 ANQGSEA come from the germline V gene. CDR3 size: 12 residues. V trimming: 6 bases; J trimming: 8 bases; junction bases outside the gene matches: 6. The chain's CDR3 is CSVADRGLEAFF. CDR3 DNA sequence: TGCAGCGTCGCGGACAGGGGGTTAGAAGCTTTCTTT.

This rearrangement joins TRBV5-1 to TRBJ2-3; D not resolved. V was cut by 0 bases and J by 6 bases, with 14 bases left in between. Germline V gene sequence: CDR1 SGHRS, CDR2 YFSETQ. This CDR3 region has 15 residues. The CDR3 is CASSLEAGPRDTQYF. DNA for the CDR3: TGCGCCAGCAGCTTGGAAGCAGGCCCCCGCGATACGCAGTATTTT.

CDR3 in DNA: TGTGCCTGGAAGCAGGGGATGAACACTGAAGCTTTCTTT. As protein: CAWKQGMNTEAFF. The genes are TRBV30 and TRBJ1-1; possibly TRBD1 for D (6 bases). Germline V gene data show CDR1 as GTSNPN and CDR2 as SVGIG (reference sequence). V was cut by 4 bases and J by 0 bases, with 9 bases left in between. CDR3 size: 13 residues.

The genes are TRBV5-1 and TRBJ2-6; no definite D call. Germline V gives CDR1 SGHRS, CDR2 YFSETQ. CDR3 length: 15 amino acids. Trimming removed 0 bases from V and 0 bases from J, with 4 bases in between. The CDR3 DNA follows: TGCGCCAGCAGCTTGGGGAGCTCTGGGGCCAACGTCCTGACTTTC. This translates into CASSLGSSGANVLTF.

This chain's CDR3 is CASSRGVRDGETQYF. In DNA form, the CDR3 reads TGTGCCAGCAGTCGGGGAGTCAGAGACGGGGAGACCCAGTACTTC. The V gene is TRBV2, the J gene TRBJ2-5; a weak D match, TRBD2 (5 bases). The CDR3 loop spans 15 amino acids. Trimming cost V 5 bases and J 5 bases, with 18 bases left between them. CDR1 and CDR2 from the germline V gene are SNHLY and FYNNEI.